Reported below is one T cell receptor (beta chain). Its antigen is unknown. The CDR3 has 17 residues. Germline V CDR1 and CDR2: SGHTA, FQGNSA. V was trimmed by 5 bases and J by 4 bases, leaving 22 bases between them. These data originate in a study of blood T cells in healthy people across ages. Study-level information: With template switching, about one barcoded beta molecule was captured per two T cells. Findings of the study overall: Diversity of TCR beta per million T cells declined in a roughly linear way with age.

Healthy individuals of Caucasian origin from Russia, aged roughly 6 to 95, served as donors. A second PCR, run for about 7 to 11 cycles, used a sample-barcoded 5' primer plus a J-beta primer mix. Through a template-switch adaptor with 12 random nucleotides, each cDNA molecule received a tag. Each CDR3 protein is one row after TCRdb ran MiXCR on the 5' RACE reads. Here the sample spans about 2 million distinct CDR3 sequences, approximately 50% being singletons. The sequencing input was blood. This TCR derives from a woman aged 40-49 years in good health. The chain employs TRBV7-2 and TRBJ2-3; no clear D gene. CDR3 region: CASSPARVGILADTQYF. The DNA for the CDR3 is TGTGCCAGCAGCCCCGCGAGAGTGGGAATACTGGCAGATACGCAGTATTTT.